A selection of T cell receptor beta chains follows, all from one sample in a study of shared clonotypes between healthy human individuals. Generated by immunoSEQ multiplex PCR, the TCRdb table keeps only in-frame clones and is missing some. The table shows almost 750,000 clones, with just under 75% occurring only once. Specimen: memory CD4+ T cells sorted from blood. These TCRs come from a woman aged 30 to 39 in good health. Both conserved end residues are part of each CDR3. The D gene is left open where the match is weak.

TRBV18	TRBJ2-7	.	CASSPSRARGGEQYF
TRBV28	TRBJ2-5	.	CASSLWTQGRWTQYF
TRBV30	TRBJ1-2	.	CACQGTGGYTF
TRBV28	TRBJ2-7	TRBD2	CASSLGLAGGYEQYF
TRBV27	TRBJ1-5	.	CASSPFGAAEDSNQPQHF
TRBV7-9	TRBJ2-1	.	CASSLWIEGSEQFF
TRBV19	TRBJ2-1	.	CASSMVGSVNEQFF
TRBV5-6	TRBJ2-1	.	CASSPGKSSYNEQFF
TRBV19	TRBJ2-7	.	CASSPSSAGRNGEQYF
TRBV28	TRBJ2-7	.	CASAGDNSYEQYF
TRBV18	TRBJ2-7	TRBD2	CASSSSGTTYEQYF
TRBV9	TRBJ1-2	.	CASSVEQAGTYGYTF
TRBV14	TRBJ1-2	.	CASSQGSHLGGYTF
TRBV2	TRBJ1-2	.	CASSDPPNTDPHLGYTF
TRBV15	TRBJ2-7	.	CATSQESGGPYEQYF
TRBV7-9	TRBJ2-1	.	CASSKDSGRRLYNEQFF
TRBV5-1	TRBJ1-2	TRBD1	CASSLGQGMAGYTF
TRBV28	TRBJ2-5	.	CASSLSGGHQETQYF
TRBV15	TRBJ2-5	TRBD1	CATSGLTGVRETQYF
TRBV19	TRBJ2-5	.	CASSIPGSETQYF
TRBV2	TRBJ2-5	.	CASVGRGETQYF
TRBV2	TRBJ1-2	.	CASSETAGGTYGYTF
TRBV5-1	TRBJ2-2	.	CASSLSNPRGHHTGELFF
TRBV4-1	TRBJ2-2	TRBD2	CASSQRTSRDGVTGELFF
TRBV2	TRBJ1-2	.	CASSEGSEPSGYTF
TRBV4-1	TRBJ2-5	TRBD2	CASSQGPAGGQETQYF
TRBV10-2	TRBJ1-5	TRBD1	CASSRTGEDQPQHF
TRBV28	TRBJ2-7	TRBD2	CASNQLAGGYEQYF
TRBV5-6	TRBJ2-2	.	CASNRRVGTNTGELFF
TRBV27	TRBJ1-5	.	CASSSLTDGNQPQHF
TRBV30	TRBJ1-4	.	CAWGGEKLFF
TRBV14	TRBJ2-3	TRBD1	CASSQRPGQATDTQYF
TRBV7-6	TRBJ2-2	.	CASRTASSTGELFF
TRBV30	TRBJ1-6	.	CAWRVEQSGVSPLHF
TRBV10-3	TRBJ1-2	TRBD1	CAISESLGQGLGYTF
TRBV7-8	TRBJ2-3	.	CASSLLETDPAQYF
TRBV6-1	TRBJ1-5	.	CASSEIWGYGNQPQHF
TRBV5-1	TRBJ2-1	.	CASSQDSGSYNEQFF
TRBV6-6	TRBJ2-1	.	CASSYSAVNEQFF
TRBV29-1	TRBJ2-2	TRBD1	CSARQGTTTGELFF
TRBV21-1	TRBJ2-3	.	CASSKVSSGGTDTQYF
TRBV28	TRBJ2-5	.	CASSKRGKETQYF
TRBV25-1	TRBJ1-5	.	CASSDGGARNQPQHF
TRBV2	TRBJ2-3	TRBD1	CASRRTGRTDTQYF